The 9 T cell receptor beta chains below come from one sample, sequenced in a study of regulatory T cells in long-lasting Graves disease. Both iRepertoire HTBI primers and Arm-PCR of CDR3 regions were used to build the TCR beta libraries. TCRdb re-derived calls from the multiplex PCR reads in MiXCR, one entry per CDR3 protein. The sample records hundreds of thousands of distinct CDR3 sequences, approximately 13% being singletons. The time point: newly diagnosed GD, antithyroid drugs for less than 3 months. Scientists built the TCR library using RNA that was extracted from PBMCs. These data also formed part of another study, on T cells in Graves' hyperthyroidism and ophthalmopathy.

The sample was peripheral blood mononuclear cells (PBMCs), taken at new diagnosis, from a patient treated with antithyroid drugs. Receptor source: a man aged 25-45 years with Graves disease.

This clonotype turned up a few times. This chain links TRBV6-1 with TRBJ2-1; TRBD1 or TRBD2 may be the D gene (5 bases each). Per the germline V gene, CDR1 is MNHNS and CDR2 is SASEGT. Trimming took off 5 bases at V and 6 bases at J, with 14 bases between the two ends. This CDR3 comprises 14 residues. CDR3 sequence: CASSRGGGANEQFF. The CDR3 DNA is TGTGCCAGCAGTAGAGGAGGTGGGGCCAATGAGCAGTTCTTC.

Many counts were recorded for this clonotype. A read error may produce the germline difference seen at one junction end. V is TRBV20-1 and J is TRBJ2-3; 11 bases line up with TRBD2. This CDR3 is built from 14 residues. The germline CDR1 and CDR2 sequences are DFQATT and SNEGSKA (reference sequence). The CDR3 is CSAGLADNTNTQYF. CDR3 nucleotide sequence: TGCAGTGCGGGACTAGCGGACAACACAAATACGCAGTATTTT.

Notes on this clonotype: This may be a read error, as it is one base from a much larger clone. V gene TRBV7-7 combines with J gene TRBJ2-7; D may be TRBD1 (6 bases). V was trimmed by 1 base and J by 7 bases, leaving 14 bases between them. CDR1 and CDR2 (germline): SSHAT, FNYEAQ (reference sequence). The CDR3 contains 14 residues. CDR3 in amino acids: CASSLGTGFNEQYF. CDR3 nucleotides: TGTGCCAGCAGCTTAGGTACAGGGTTCAATGAGCAGTACTTC.

In its sample, this clonotype was seen a few times. V gene TRBV27 combines with J gene TRBJ2-7, with D unresolved. The CDR3 is 16 residues long. Per germline, CDR1 MNHEY and CDR2 SMNVEV (reference sequence). The V end was cut by 0 bases, the J end by 3 bases, with 15 bases between. The CDR3 loop is CASSLSRSSSDYEQYF. In nucleotides, the CDR3 is TGTGCCAGCAGTTTATCGAGGTCATCAAGCGACTACGAGCAGTACTTC.

This clonotype was seen only a few times. The chain carries TRBV19 and TRBJ2-1; possibly TRBD2 for D (5 bases). The CDR3 runs to 15 residues. Trimming removed 6 bases at V and 1 base at J, with 13 bases between. Germline loops: CDR1 LNHDA, CDR2 SQIVND (reference sequence). CDR3 loop: CASSLRPGSYNEQFF. CDR3 DNA: TGTGCCAGTAGCCTCCGACCGGGGTCCTACAATGAGCAGTTCTTC. The full variable domain, its missing parts supplied by reference TRBV19 and TRBJ2-1, is DGGITQSPKYLFRKEGQNVTLSCEQNLNHDAMYWYRQDPGQGLRLIYYSQIVNDFQKGDIAEGYSVSREKKESFPLTVTSAQKNPTAFYLCASSLRPGSYNEQFFGPGTRLTVL.

This clonotype was observed a handful of times. The chain combines TRBV7-6 with TRBJ2-3, with 10 bases lining up with TRBD2. The CDR3 spans 16 residues. CDR1 and CDR2 (germline): SGHVS, FNYEAQ. Unmatched junction bases numbered 10, after V lost 3 bases and J lost 7 bases. CDR3 in DNA: TGTGCCAGCAGCTTTTTCCAGCGGGAGGGCCGAAATACGCAGTATTTT. It encodes CASSFFQREGRNTQYF.

The chain recombines TRBV3-1 with TRBJ2-7; perhaps TRBD1 as D (5 bases). Trimming pared 2 bases from V and 7 bases from J, leaving 12 bases between. Germline lookup yields CDR1 LGHDT and CDR2 YNNKEL (reference sequence). This CDR3 is 13 amino acids long. The CDR3 spells CASSQRGPQEQYF. In nucleotides, the CDR3 is TGTGCCAGCAGCCAAAGGGGCCCTCAAGAGCAGTACTTC.

The table lists this clonotype with many counts. The chain combines TRBV12-3 or TRBV12-4 with TRBJ2-1; 7 bases are shared with TRBD2. Trimming cost V 8 bases and J 9 bases; bases outside gene matches: 16. This CDR3 has 15 residues. For the CDR3, the DNA is TGTGCCAGCTCTGGGGGGGGAAGCATCGAGGTTGAGCAGTTCTTC. Its protein product is CASSGGGSIEVEQFF.

J is TRBJ1-2 and V is TRBV29-1; 7 bases line up with TRBD1. CDR1 is SQVTM and CDR2 is ANQGSEA in the germline V gene. V dropped 8 bases and J dropped 5; count of bases not matched to a gene: 20. This CDR3 comprises 16 residues. CDR3 nucleotide sequence: TGCAGCTCTTCCCGCTTACAGGGGAGGAGTGTGTATGGCTACACCTTC. The encoded protein is CSSSRLQGRSVYGYTF.